This TCR beta chain was observed in a study of molecular identifiers for immune sequencing clone quantification. Sorted naive CD8 T cells, 20,000 to 1,000,000, were sequenced from 10%, 30% or 50% RNA. The bulk TCR libraries were made with methods described before and with listed TCR primers. TCRdb re-called the PCR reads through MiXCR, storing one row per CDR3 protein. Of over 35,000 distinct CDR3 sequences in the sample, about 24% were seen once. This clonotype was seen a handful of times. Its specificity is unknown. A much bigger clone sits one base away, suggesting this may be a read error. General study findings and limits: Effector cells had over 99% of their molecules in clones above 20 RNA copies, while naive cells had under 1%.

This CDR3 spans 14 amino acids. After removal of 7 bases from V and 2 bases from J, the junction contained 7 bases not matched to a gene. Germline V gene lookup returns CDR1 MRHNA and CDR2 SNTAGT. The clonotype was recovered from a human donor in good health. Some libraries in this study had Jurkat cell RNA spiked in. Sequenced sample: naive CD8+ T cells from blood, with Jurkat cell RNA spiked in. Subset noted: FACS-sorted CD8+CD4-CCR7+CD45RA+ naive T cells. The chain carries TRBV6-4 and TRBJ1-1, with 7 bases fitting TRBD1. The DNA for the CDR3 is TGTGCCAGCAAAGGACAGGACCGAAACACTGAAGCTTTCTTT. Protein product: CASKGQDRNTEAFF.